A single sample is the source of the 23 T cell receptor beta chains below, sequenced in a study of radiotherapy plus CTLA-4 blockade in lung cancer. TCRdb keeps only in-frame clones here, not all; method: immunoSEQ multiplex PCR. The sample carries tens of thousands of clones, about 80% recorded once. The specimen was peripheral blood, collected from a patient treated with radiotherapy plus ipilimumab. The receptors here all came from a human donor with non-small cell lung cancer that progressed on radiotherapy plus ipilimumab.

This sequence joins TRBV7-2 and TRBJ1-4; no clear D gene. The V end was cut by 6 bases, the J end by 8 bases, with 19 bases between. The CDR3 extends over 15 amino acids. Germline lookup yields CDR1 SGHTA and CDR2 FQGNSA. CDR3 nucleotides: TGTGCCAGCAGTCCGCTGACCGGCTTTGGGGAAAAACTGTTTTTT. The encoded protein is CASSPLTGFGEKLFF.

CDR3 region: CASSPKLGTGVYGYTF. The CDR3, as DNA: TGTGCCAGCAGCCCAAAGCTAGGGACGGGCGTCTATGGCTACACCTTC. The genes are TRBV5-6 and TRBJ1-2; D may be TRBD1 (5 bases). Germline values: CDR1 SGHDT, CDR2 YYEEEE. V dropped 4 bases and J dropped 4 bases, with 20 bases sitting between them. The CDR3 runs 16 residues.

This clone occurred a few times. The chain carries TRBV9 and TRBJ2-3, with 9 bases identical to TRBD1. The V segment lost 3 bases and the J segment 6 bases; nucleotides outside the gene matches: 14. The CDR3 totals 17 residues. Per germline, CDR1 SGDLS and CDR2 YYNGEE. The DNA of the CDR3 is TGTGCCAGCAGCGACCCCTACGGGACAGGGCGTTCGGATACGCAGTATTTT. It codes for CASSDPYGTGRSDTQYF.

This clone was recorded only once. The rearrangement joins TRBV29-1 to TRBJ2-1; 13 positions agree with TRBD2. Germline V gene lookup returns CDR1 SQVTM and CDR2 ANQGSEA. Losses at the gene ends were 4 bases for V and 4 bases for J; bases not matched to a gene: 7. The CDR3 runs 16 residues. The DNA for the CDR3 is TGCAGCGTTGTCCCGGGACTAGCGGGACAGTACAATGAGCAGTTCTTC. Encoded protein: CSVVPGLAGQYNEQFF.

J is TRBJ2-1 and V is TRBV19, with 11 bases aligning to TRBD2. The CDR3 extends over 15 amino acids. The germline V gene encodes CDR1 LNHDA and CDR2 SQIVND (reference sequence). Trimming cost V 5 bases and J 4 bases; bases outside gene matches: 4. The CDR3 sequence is CASSLLAGEYNEQFF. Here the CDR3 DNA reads TGTGCCAGTAGTCTACTAGCGGGAGAATACAATGAGCAGTTCTTC.

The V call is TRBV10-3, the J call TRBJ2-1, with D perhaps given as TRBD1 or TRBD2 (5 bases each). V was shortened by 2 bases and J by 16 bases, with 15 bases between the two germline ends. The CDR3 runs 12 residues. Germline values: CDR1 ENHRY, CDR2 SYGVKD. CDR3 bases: TGTGCCATCAGTGAGACAGGCTGGCGGGTTTTCTTC. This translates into CAISETGWRVFF.

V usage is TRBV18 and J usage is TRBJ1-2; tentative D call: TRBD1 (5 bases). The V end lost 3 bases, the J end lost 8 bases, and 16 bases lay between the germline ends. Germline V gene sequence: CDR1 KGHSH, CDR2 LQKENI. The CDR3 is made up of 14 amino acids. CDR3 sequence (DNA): TGTGCCAGCTCACCGGCCAACGGGGGTCGGGGCTACACCTTC. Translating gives CASSPANGGRGYTF.

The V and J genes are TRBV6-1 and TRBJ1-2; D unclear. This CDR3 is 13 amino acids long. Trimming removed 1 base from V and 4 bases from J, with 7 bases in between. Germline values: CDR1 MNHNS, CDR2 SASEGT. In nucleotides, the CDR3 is TGTGCCAGCAGTGAAGTAACCCCCTATGGCTACACCTTC. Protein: CASSEVTPYGYTF.

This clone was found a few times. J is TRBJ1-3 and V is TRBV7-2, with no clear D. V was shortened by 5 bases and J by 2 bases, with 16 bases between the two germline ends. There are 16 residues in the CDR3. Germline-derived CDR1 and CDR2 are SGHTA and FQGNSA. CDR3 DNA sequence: TGTGCCAGCAGCCAGTCCCCGGGCTCCGCTGGAAACACCATATATTTT. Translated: CASSQSPGSAGNTIYF.

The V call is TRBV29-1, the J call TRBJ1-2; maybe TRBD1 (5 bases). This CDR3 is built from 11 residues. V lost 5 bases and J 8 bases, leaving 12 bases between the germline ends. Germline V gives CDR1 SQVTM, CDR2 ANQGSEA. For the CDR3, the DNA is TGCAGCGTTTATGGGGGTGAGGGCTACACCTTC. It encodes CSVYGGEGYTF. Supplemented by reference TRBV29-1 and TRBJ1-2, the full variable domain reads SAVISQKPSRDICQRGTSLTIQCQVDSQVTMMFWYRQQPGQSLTLIATANQGSEATYESGFVIDKFPISRPNLTFSTLTVSNMSPEDSSIYLCSVYGGEGYTFGSGTRLTVV.

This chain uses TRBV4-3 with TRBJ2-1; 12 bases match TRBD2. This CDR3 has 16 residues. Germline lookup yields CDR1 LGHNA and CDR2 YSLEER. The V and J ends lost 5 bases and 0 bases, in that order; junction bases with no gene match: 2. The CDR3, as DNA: TGCGCCAGCAGCGGACTAGCGGGGAGCTCCTACAATGAGCAGTTCTTC. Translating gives CASSGLAGSSYNEQFF.

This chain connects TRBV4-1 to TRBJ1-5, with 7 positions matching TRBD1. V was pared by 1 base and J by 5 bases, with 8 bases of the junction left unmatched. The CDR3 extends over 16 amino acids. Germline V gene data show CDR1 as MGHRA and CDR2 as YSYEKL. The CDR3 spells CASSQGEGTAHQPQHF. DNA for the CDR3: TGCGCCAGCAGCCAAGGGGAAGGGACAGCTCATCAGCCCCAGCATTTT.

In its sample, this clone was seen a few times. CDR3 DNA: TGTGCCTGGAGTGTTTTGGGCAGCTATCACTCTGGAAACACCATATATTTT. Encoded protein: CAWSVLGSYHSGNTIYF. This sequence joins TRBV30 and TRBJ1-3, with unresolved D. Germline-derived CDR1 and CDR2 are GTSNPN and SVGIG (reference sequence). Trimming pared 0 bases from V and 0 bases from J, leaving 15 bases between. CDR3 length equals 17 residues. The whole variable domain, remainder taken from reference TRBV30 and TRBJ1-3, is SQTIHQWPATLVQPVGSPLSLECTVEGTSNPNLYWYRQAAGRGLQLLFYSVGIGQISSEVPQNLSASRPQDRQFILSSKKLLLSDSGFYLCAWSVLGSYHSGNTIYFGEGSWLTVV.

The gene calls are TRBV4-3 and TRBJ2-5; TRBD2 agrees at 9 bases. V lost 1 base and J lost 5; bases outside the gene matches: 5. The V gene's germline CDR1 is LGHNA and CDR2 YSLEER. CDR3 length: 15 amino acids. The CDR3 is CASSQGGLAGETQYF. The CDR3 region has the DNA TGCGCCAGCAGCCAAGGGGGACTAGCTGGGGAGACCCAGTACTTC.

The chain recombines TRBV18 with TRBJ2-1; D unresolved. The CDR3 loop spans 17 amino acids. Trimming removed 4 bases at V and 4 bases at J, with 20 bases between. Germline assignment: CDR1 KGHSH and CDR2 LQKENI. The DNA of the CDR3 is TGTGCCAGCTCACTCCCAGGCGGACGGAGTATTTACAATGAGCAGTTCTTC. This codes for CASSLPGGRSIYNEQFF.

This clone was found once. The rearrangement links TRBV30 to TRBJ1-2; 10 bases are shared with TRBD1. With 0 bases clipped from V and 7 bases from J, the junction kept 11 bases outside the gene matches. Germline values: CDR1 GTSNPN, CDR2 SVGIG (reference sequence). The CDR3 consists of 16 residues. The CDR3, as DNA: TGTGCCTGGAGTGTACGGGCGGGACAGGGGTTCGCTGGCTACACCTTC. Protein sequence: CAWSVRAGQGFAGYTF.

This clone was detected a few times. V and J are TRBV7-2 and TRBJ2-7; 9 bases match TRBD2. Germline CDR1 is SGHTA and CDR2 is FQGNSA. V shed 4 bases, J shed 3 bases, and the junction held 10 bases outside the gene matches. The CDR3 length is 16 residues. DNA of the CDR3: TGTGCCAGCAGCTCGGCGGAGCTAGCGGGGATCTACGAGCAGTACTTC. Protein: CASSSAELAGIYEQYF.

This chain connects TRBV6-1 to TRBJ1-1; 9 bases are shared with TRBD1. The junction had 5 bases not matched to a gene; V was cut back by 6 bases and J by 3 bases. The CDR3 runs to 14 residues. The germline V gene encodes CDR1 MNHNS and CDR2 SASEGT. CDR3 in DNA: TGTGCCAGCAGCCAAGACAGGGGGGACACTGAAGCTTTCTTT. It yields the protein CASSQDRGDTEAFF.

The CDR3 region has the DNA TGTGCCAGCAGTTACACGGGGATGAACACTGAAGCTTTCTTT. It is translated as CASSYTGMNTEAFF. V and J are TRBV27 and TRBJ1-1, with D uncertain. The ends were cut back, 4 bases at V and 0 bases at J, with 9 bases in the middle. Per germline, CDR1 MNHEY and CDR2 SMNVEV (reference sequence). The CDR3 is 14 residues long.

The CDR3 sequence is CASRPPPGPNTEAFF. The CDR3 region has the DNA TGTGCCAGCAGACCTCCACCGGGGCCAAACACTGAAGCTTTCTTT. This sequence joins TRBV4-2 and TRBJ1-1, with D perhaps matching TRBD1 (5 bases). V dropped 6 bases and J dropped 2 bases, with 16 bases sitting between them. In germline, CDR1 is LGHNA, CDR2 YNFKEQ. There are 15 residues in the CDR3.

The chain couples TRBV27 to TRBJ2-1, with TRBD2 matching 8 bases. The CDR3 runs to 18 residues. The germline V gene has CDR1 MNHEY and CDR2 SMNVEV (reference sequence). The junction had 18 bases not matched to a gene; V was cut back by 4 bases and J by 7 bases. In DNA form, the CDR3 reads TGTGCCAGCAGTTATACCCCTCTGGGACTAGGGTCCTTTAATGAGCAGTTCTTC. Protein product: CASSYTPLGLGSFNEQFF.

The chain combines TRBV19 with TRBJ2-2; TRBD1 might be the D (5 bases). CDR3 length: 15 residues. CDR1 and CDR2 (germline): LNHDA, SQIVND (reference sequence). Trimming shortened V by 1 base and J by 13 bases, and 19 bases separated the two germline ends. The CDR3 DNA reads TGTGCCAGTAGTATAGGCAGGGCGGCGGCCCCTAGGCTGTTTTTT. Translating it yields CASSIGRAAAPRLFF.

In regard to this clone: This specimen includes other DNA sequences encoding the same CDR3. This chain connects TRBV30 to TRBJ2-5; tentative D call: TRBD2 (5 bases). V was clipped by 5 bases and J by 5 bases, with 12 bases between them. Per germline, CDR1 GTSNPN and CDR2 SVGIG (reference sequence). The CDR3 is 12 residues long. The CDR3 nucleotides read TGTGCCTGGGCCGGAGGCGGGGAGACCCAGTACTTC. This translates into CAWAGGGETQYF.